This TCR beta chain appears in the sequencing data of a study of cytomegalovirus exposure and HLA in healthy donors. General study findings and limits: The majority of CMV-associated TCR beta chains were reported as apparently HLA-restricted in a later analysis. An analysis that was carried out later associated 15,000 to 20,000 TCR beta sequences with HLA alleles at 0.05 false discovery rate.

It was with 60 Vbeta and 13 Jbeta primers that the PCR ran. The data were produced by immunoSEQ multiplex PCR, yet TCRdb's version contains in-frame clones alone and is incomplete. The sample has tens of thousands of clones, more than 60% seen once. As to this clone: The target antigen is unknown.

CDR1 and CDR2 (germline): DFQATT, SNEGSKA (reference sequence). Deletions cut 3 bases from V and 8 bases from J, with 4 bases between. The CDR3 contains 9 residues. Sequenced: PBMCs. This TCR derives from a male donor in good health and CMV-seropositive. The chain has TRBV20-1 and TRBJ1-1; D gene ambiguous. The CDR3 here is CSASPEAFF. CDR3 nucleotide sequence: TGCAGTGCTAGCCCGGAAGCTTTCTTT.